The clone carrying this TCR beta chain was recorded a few times. Its antigen remains unidentified. Profiled with immunoSEQ multiplex PCR; TCRdb holds only in-frame clones, not every one. Of over 90,000 clones listed, 91% are singletons. The CDR3 has 13 residues. The V gene lost 1 base and the J gene lost 2 bases, with 4 bases spanning the gap. Germline lookup yields CDR1 SGHRS and CDR2 YFSETQ. The sample is drawn from a study of T cell responses to AZD1222 COVID-19 vaccine. The study, taken as a whole, reports: Donors skewed white British and female; clonal diversity was possibly underestimated. Baseline seropositivity characterized only a handful of AZD1222 recipients.

This sequence joins TRBV5-1 and TRBJ1-3; the D is unclear. Sequenced material: peripheral blood, taken on day 0 of AZD1222 vaccination. This receptor was taken from an adult in good health. CDR3 protein: CASSLSPGNTIYF. The CDR3 bases are TGCGCCAGCAGCTTGTCTCCTGGAAACACCATATATTTT.